This T cell receptor (beta chain) derives from a study of human T cells and chemical hapten exposure. Described time point: patch test 2, 6 weeks after DPC sensitization. Treatment given: therapeutic diphenylcyclopropenone sensitization with weekly scalp DPC. Per the germline V gene, CDR1 is MDHEN and CDR2 is SYDVKM. V gave up 6 bases and J gave up 0 bases; unmatched junction bases: 4. The CDR3 covers 14 residues. This clonotype appeared many times. TCRdb called the RACE reads again in MiXCR, with one record for every CDR3 protein. In the table there are about 40,000 distinct CDR3 sequences, 3% to 3.5% of which are singletons.

This TCR was sampled from a man aged 35 to 55 with alopecia areata. Some clones in this sample may be carry-over from other donors' samples. The material sequenced was whole blood, taken in connection with sensitization to the hapten diphenylcyclopropenone (DPC). V gene TRBV28 combines with J gene TRBJ1-1; TRBD1 agrees at 7 bases. CDR3 DNA sequence: TGTGCCAGCAGGGTGGACAGGTTGAACACTGAAGCTTTCTTT. Translated: CASRVDRLNTEAFF.